Sequencing of this T cell receptor beta chain was carried out in a study of control samples from healthy donors and cancer patients. The repertoire was sequenced with immunoSEQ multiplex PCR; TCRdb's copy has only in-frame clones and lacks some. Among 120,000 to 150,000 clones listed, roughly nine tenths were seen once. CDR1 DFQATT and CDR2 SNEGSKA come from the germline V gene (reference sequence). The CDR3 spans 10 residues. V was trimmed by 5 bases and J by 6 bases, leaving 7 bases between them. The sequence was collected from a man aged 30-40 years in good health. Sequences were obtained from blood. The chain combines TRBV20-1 with TRBJ1-1; D not resolved. The CDR3 region is CSARHAEAFF. CDR3 bases: TGCAGTGCTCGCCACGCTGAAGCTTTCTTT.